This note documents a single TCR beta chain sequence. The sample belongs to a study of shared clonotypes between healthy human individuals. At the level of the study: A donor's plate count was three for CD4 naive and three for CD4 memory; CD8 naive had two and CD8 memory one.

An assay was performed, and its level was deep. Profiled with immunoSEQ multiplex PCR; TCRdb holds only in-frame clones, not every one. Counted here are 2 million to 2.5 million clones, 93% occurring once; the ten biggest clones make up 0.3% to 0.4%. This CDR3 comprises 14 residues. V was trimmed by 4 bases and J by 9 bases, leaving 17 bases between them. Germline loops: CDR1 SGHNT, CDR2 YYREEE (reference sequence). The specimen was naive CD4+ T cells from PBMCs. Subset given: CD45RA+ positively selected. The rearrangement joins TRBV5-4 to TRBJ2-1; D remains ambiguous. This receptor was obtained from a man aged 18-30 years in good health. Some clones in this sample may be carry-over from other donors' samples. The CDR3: CASSGVIRESEQFF. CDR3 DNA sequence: TGTGCCAGCAGCGGCGTAATTAGGGAATCTGAGCAGTTCTTC.